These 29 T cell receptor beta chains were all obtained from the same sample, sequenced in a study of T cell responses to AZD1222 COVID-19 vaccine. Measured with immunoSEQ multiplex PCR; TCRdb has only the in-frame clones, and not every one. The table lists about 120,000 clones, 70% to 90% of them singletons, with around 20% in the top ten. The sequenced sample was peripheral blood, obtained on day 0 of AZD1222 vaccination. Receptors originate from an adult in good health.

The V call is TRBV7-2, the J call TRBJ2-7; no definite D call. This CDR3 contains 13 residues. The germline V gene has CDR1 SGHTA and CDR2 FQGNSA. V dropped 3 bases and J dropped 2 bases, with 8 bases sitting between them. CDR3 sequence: CASSFQGAYEQYF. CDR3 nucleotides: TGTGCCAGCAGCTTTCAAGGCGCCTACGAGCAGTACTTC.

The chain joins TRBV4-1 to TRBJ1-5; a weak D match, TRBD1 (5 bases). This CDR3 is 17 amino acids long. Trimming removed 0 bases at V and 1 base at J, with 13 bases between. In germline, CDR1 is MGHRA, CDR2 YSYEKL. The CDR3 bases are TGCGCCAGCAGCCAAGAGGCCCGGGACGGGAGCAATCAGCCCCAGCATTTT. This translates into CASSQEARDGSNQPQHF.

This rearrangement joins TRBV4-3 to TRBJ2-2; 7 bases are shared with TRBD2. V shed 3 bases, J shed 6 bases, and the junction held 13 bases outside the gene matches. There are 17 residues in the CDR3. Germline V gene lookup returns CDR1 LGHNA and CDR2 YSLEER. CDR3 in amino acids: CASSHVIGTIGSGELFF. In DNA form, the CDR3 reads TGCGCCAGCAGCCACGTCATCGGGACTATAGGATCCGGGGAGCTGTTTTTT.

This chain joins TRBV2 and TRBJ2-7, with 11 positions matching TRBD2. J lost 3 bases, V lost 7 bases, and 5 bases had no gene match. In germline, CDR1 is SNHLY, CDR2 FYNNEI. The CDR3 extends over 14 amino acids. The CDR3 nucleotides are TGTGCCAGCACTCTAACTAGCGGGGGCTACGAGCAGTACTTC. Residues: CASTLTSGGYEQYF. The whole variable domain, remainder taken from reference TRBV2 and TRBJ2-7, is EPEVTQTPSHQVTQMGQEVILRCVPISNHLYFYWYRQILGQKVEFLVSFYNNEISEKSEIFDDQFSVERPDGSNFTLKIRSTKLEDSAMYFCASTLTSGGYEQYFGPGTRLTVT.

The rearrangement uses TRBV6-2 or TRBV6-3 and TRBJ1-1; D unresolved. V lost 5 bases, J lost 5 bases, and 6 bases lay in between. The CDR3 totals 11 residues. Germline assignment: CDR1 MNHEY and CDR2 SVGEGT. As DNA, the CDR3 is TGTGCCAGCAGTATGGGGACTGAAGCTTTCTTT. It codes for CASSMGTEAFF.

For the CDR3, the DNA is TGTGCCAGCTCAGCGACAGGGGCCGTAGTTAACTATGGCTACACCTTC. This codes for CASSATGAVVNYGYTF. The genes are TRBV18 and TRBJ1-2; 8 positions match TRBD1. There are 16 residues in the CDR3. Germline V lookup: CDR1 KGHSH, CDR2 LQKENI. The junction had 9 bases not matched to a gene; V was cut back by 5 bases and J by 1 base.

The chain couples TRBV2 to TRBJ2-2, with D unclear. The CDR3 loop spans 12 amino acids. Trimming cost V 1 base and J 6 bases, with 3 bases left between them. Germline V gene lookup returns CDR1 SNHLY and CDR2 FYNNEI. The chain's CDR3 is CASSEGPGELFF. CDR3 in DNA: TGTGCCAGCAGTGAAGGACCCGGGGAGCTGTTTTTT.

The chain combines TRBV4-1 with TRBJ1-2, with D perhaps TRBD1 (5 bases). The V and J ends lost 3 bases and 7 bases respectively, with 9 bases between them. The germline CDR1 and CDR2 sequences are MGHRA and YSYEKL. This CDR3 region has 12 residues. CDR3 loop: CASSQQGTGYTF. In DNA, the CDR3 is TGCGCCAGCAGCCAGCAGGGAACTGGCTACACCTTC.

CDR3 in amino acids: CASSLWTSGGIETQYF. DNA for the CDR3: TGTGCCAGCAGCCTATGGACTAGCGGGGGGATAGAGACCCAGTACTTC. V usage is TRBV7-2 and J usage is TRBJ2-5; 14 bases are a match to TRBD2. Unmatched junction bases numbered 6, after V lost 5 bases and J lost 4 bases. The CDR3 is 16 residues long. The germline V gene encodes CDR1 SGHTA and CDR2 FQGNSA.

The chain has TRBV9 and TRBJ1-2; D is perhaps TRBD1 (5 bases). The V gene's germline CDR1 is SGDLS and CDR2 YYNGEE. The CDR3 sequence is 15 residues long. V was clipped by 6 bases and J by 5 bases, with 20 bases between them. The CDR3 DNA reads TGTGCCAGCACGGGACCTCCGACAGCTTTTTATGGCTACACCTTC. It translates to CASTGPPTAFYGYTF.

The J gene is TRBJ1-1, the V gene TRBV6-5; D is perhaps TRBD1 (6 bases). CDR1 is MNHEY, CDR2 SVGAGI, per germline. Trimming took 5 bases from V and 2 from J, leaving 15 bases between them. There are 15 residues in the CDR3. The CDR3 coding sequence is TGTGCCAGCAGTCGAAACACAGGGACTAACACTGAAGCTTTCTTT. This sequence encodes CASSRNTGTNTEAFF.

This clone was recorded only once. The DNA of the CDR3 is TGTGCCAGCAGCTTTCGAGCCAGTTCACCCCTCCACTTT. Protein product: CASSFRASSPLHF. The V call is TRBV5-8, the J call TRBJ1-6; no definite D call. With 2 bases removed from V and 9 bases from J, the gap between germline ends came to 9 bases. This CDR3 has 13 amino acids. CDR1 SGHTS and CDR2 YDEGEE come from the germline V gene.

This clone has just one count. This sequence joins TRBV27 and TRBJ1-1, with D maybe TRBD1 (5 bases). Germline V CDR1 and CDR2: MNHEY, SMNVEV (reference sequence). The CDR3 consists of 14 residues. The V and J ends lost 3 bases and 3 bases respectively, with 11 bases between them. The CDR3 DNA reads TGTGCCAGCAGTTTCCGAGGGGTGGACACTGAAGCTTTCTTT. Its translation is CASSFRGVDTEAFF.

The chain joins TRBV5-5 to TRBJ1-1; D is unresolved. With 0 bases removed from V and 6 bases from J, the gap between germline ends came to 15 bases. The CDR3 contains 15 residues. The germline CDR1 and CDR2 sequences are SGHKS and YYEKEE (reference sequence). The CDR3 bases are TGTGCCAGCAGCTTGGGCGGGCTCGGGCGGGCTGAAGCTTTCTTT. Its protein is CASSLGGLGRAEAFF.

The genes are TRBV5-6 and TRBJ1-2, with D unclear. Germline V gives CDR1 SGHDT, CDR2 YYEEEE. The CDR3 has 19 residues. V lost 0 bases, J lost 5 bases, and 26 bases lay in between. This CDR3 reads CASSLALGRQTTVSYGYTF. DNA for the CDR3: TGTGCCAGCAGCTTGGCACTGGGAAGGCAAACCACTGTCTCTTATGGCTACACCTTC.

CDR3 bases: TGTGCCAGCAGTAGCTTCACCGGGGAGCTGTTTTTT. Its translation is CASSSFTGELFF. This chain connects TRBV28 to TRBJ2-2; no reliable D call. Germline lookup yields CDR1 MDHEN and CDR2 SYDVKM. V lost 5 bases and J 4 bases, leaving 5 bases between the germline ends. The length of the CDR3 is 12 residues.

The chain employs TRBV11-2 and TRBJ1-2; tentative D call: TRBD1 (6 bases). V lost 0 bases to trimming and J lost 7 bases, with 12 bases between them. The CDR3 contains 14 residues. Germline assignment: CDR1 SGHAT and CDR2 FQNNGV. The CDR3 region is CASSLEGGVVGYTF. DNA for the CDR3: TGTGCCAGCAGCTTAGAAGGGGGGGTTGTTGGCTACACCTTC.

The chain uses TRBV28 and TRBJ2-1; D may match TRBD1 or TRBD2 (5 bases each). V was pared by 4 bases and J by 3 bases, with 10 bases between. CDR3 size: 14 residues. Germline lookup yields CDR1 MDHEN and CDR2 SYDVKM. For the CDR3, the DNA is TGTGCCAGCAGTTCGGGGCCCTTCTACAATGAGCAGTTCTTC. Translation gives CASSSGPFYNEQFF. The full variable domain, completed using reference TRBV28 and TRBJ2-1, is DVKVTQSSRYLVKRTGEKVFLECVQDMDHENMFWYRQDPGLGLRLIYFSYDVKMKEKGDIPEGYSVSREKKERFSLILESASTNQTSMYLCASSSGPFYNEQFFGPGTRLTVL.

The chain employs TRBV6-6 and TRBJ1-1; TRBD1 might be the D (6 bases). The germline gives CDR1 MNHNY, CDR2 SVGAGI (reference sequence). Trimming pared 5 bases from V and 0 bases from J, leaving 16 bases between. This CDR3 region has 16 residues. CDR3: CASSRHYREMNTEAFF. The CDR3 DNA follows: TGTGCCAGCAGTCGACACTACAGGGAAATGAACACTGAAGCTTTCTTT.

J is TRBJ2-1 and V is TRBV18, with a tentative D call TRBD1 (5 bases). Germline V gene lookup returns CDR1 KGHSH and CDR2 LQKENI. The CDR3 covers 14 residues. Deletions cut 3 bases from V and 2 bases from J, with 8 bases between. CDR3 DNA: TGTGCCAGCTCACCCGGACAAGCCTACAATGAGCAGTTCTTC. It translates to CASSPGQAYNEQFF.

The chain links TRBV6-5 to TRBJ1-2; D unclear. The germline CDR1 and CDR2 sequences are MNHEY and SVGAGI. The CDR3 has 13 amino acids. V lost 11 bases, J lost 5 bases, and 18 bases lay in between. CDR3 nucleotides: TGTGCCTCTAGCCGTGGCGAGGAGTATGGCTACACCTTC. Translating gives CASSRGEEYGYTF.

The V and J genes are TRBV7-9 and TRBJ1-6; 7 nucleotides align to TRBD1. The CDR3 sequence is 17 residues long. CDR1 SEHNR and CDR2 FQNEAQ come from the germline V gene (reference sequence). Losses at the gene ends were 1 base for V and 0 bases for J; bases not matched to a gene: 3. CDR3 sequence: CASSLGQGSSYNSPLHF. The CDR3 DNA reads TGTGCCAGCAGCTTAGGACAGGGCAGCTCCTATAATTCACCCCTCCACTTT.

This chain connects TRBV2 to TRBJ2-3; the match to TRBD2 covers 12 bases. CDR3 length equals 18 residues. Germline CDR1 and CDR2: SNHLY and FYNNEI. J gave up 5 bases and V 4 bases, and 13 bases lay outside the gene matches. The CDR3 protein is CASSGEASGGALRDTQYF. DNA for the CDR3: TGTGCCAGCAGTGGTGAGGCTAGCGGGGGGGCCCTGCGAGATACGCAGTATTTT.

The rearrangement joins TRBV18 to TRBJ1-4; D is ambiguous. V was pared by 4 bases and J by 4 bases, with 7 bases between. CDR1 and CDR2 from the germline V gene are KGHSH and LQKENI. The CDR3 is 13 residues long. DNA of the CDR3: TGTGCCAGCTCACTAAACAATAATGAAAAACTGTTTTTT. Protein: CASSLNNNEKLFF.

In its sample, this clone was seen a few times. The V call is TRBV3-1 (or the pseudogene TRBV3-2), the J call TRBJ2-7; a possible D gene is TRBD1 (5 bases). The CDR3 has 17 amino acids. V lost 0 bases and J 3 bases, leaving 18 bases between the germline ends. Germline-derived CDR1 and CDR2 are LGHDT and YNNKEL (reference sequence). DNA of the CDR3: TGTGCCAGCAGCCAAGATGAAACAGGCTACCCCCTCTACGAGCAGTACTTC. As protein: CASSQDETGYPLYEQYF.

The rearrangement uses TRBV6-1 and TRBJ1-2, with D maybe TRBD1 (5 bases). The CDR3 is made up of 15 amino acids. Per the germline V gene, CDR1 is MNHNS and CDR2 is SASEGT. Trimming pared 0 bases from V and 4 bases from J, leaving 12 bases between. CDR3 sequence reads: CASSEALGLSYGYTF. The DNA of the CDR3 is TGTGCCAGCAGTGAAGCCTTGGGACTGAGCTATGGCTACACCTTC.

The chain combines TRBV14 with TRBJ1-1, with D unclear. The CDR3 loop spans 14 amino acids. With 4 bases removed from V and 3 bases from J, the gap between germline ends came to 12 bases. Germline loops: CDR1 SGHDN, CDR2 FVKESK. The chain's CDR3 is CASSRLEAYTEAFF. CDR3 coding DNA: TGTGCCAGCAGCCGGCTCGAGGCGTACACTGAAGCTTTCTTT.

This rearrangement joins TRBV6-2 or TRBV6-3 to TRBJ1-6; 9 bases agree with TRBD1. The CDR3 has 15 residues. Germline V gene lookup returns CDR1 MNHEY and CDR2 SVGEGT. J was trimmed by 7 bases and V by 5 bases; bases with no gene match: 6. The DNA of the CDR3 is TGTGCCAGCAGTCTCCCGACAGGGGGAAATTCACCCCTCCACTTT. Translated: CASSLPTGGNSPLHF.

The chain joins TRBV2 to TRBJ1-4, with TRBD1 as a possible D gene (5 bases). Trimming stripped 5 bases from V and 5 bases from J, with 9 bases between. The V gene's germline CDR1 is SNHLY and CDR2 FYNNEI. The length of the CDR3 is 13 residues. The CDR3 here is CASSLQGNEKLFF. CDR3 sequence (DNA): TGTGCCAGCAGTCTCCAGGGAAATGAAAAACTGTTTTTT.